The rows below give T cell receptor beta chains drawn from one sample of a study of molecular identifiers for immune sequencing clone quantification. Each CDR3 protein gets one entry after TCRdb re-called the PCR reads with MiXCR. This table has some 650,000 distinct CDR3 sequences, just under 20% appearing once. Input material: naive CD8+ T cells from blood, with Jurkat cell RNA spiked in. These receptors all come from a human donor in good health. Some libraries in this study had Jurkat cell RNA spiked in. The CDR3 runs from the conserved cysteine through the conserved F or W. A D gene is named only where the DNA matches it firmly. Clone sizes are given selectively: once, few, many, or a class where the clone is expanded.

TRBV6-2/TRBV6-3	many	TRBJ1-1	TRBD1	TGTGCCAGCAGTCCCCCCGGGACAGGGGGCTTGGGAACTGAAGCTTTCTTT	CASSPPGTGGLGTEAFF
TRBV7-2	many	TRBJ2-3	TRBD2	TGTGCCAGCAGCTCCTTACTAGCGGGGGGCCCGGAGGGGCAGTATTTT	CASSSLLAGGPEGQYF
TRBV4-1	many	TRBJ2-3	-	TGCGCCAGCAGCCAAGCCCCGGCGGGACAATCCACAGATACGCAGTATTTT	CASSQAPAGQSTDTQYF
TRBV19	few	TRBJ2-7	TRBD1	TGTGCCAGTAGCCCCGGGACAGGGCTTTTCTACGAGCAGTACTTC	CASSPGTGLFYEQYF
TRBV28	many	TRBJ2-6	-	TGTGCCAGCAGCCTTCTCTCTGGGGCCAACGTCCTGACTTTC	CASSLLSGANVLTF
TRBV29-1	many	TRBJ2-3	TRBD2	TGCAGCGTTGCCCTAGCGGGGGTGACAGATACGCAGTATTTT	CSVALAGVTDTQYF
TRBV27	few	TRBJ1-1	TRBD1	TGTGCCAGCAGTTTGACAGGGTTGGTAACTGAAGCTTTCTTT	CASSLTGLVTEAFF
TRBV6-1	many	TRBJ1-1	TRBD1	TGTGCCAGCCGACAGGGCTACACTGAAGCTTTCTTT	CASRQGYTEAFF
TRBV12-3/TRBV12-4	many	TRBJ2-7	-	TGTGCCAGCAGTTTTCCGGGCAGAGCCTACGAGCAGTACTTC	CASSFPGRAYEQYF
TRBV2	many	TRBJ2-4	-	TGTGCCAGCAGTAGCTTGGACGTCGGCAAAAACATTCAGTACTTC	CASSSLDVGKNIQYF
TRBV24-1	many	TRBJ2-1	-	TGTGCCACCAGTGAGCCCGCCGACGAGTCAACATACAATGAGCAGTTCTTC	CATSEPADESTYNEQFF
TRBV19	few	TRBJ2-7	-	TGTGCCAGTAGTCCGGCGGCTACAGGATACGAGCAGTACTTC	CASSPAATGYEQYF
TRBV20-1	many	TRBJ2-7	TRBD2	TGCAGTGCTAGACGTTTCACTAGCGGGATCTACGAGCAGTACTTC	CSARRFTSGIYEQYF
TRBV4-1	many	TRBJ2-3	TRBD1	TGCGCCAGCAGCCAAGGAGGGACAGTCGGGATCACAGATACGCAGTATTTT	CASSQGGTVGITDTQYF
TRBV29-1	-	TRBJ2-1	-	TGCAGCGTCGATGACAGGGCGGGGGGACTCCACAATGAGCAGTTCTTC	CSVDDRAGGLHNEQFF
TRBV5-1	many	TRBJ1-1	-	TGCGCCAGCAGCCTAAAGGCTTCATGGACGGAAGGCACTGAAGCTTTCTTT	CASSLKASWTEGTEAFF
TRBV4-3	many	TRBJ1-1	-	TGCGCCAGCAGCCAAGATCGGAGCCTGAACACTGAAGCTTTCTTT	CASSQDRSLNTEAFF
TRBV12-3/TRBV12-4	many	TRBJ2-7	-	TGTGCCAGCAGCACTACCATGACTTTTGGGGGAAACGAGCAGTACTTC	CASSTTMTFGGNEQYF
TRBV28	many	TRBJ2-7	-	TGTGCCAGCAGCCCCCTACTACAACGCTCCTACGAGCAGTACTTC	CASSPLLQRSYEQYF
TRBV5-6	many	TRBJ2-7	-	TGTGCCAGCAGCTTCCAGGGGAGGTACGAGCAGTACTTC	CASSFQGRYEQYF
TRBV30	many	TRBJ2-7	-	TGTGCCTGGAGTGTACAGTCCTACGAGCAGTACTTC	CAWSVQSYEQYF
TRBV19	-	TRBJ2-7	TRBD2	TGTGCCAGTAGTCCGACGAATCTAGCGGGGGGGTCCTACGAGCAGTACTTC	CASSPTNLAGGSYEQYF
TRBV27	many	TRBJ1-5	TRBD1	TGTGCCAGCAGTTTATCAAGGGGGCCGGGTCAGCCCCAGCATTTT	CASSLSRGPGQPQHF
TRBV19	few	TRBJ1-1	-	TGTGCCAGCATAAAACCGGTATACAGTGAAGCTTTCTTT	CASIKPVYSEAFF
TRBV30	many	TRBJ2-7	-	TGTGCCTGGAGTGCCGGGGTGTCCTACGAGCAGTACTTC	CAWSAGVSYEQYF